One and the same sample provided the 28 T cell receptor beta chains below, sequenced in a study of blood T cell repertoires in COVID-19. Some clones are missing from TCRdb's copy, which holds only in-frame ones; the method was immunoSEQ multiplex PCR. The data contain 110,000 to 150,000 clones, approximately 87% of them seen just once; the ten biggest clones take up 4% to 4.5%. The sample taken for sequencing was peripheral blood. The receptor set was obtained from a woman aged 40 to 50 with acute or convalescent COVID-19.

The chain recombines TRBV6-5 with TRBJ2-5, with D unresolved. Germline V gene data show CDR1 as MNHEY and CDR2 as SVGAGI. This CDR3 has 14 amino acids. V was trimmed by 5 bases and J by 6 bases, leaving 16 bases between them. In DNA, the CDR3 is TGTGCCAGCAGTCCCGCTAAGTTCGTAAAGACCCAGTACTTC. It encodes CASSPAKFVKTQYF.

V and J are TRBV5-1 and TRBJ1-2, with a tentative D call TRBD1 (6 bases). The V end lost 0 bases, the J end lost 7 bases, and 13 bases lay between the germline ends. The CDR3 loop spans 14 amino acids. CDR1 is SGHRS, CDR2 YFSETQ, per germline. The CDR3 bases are TGCGCCAGCAGCTTGGACAGGGAAATAGGTGGCTACACCTTC. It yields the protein CASSLDREIGGYTF.

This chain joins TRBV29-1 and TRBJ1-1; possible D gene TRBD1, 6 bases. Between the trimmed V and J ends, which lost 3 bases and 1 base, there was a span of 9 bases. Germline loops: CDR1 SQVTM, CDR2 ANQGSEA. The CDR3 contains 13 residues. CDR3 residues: CSVDATGNTEAFF. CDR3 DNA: TGCAGCGTTGACGCGACAGGGAACACTGAAGCTTTCTTT.

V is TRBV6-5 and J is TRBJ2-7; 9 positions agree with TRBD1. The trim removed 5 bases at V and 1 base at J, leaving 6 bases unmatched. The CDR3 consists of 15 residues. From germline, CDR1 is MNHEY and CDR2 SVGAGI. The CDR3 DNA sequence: TGTGCCAGCAGTATCACAGGGGGCGAATCCTACGAGCAGTACTTC. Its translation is CASSITGGESYEQYF.

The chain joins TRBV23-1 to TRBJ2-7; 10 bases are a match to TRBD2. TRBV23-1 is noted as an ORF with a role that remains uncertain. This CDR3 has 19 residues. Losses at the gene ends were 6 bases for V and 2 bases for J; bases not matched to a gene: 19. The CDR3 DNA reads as TGCGCCAGCAGCCCCCCGGCAGGGGCTAGGCTAGCGGGGGCCTACGAGCAGTACTTC. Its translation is CASSPPAGARLAGAYEQYF.

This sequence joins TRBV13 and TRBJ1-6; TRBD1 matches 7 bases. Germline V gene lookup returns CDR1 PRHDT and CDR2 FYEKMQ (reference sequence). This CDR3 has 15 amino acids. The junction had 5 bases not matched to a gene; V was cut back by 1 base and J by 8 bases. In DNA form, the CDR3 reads TGTGCCAGCAGCTTAGACAGGGGTTTGGATTCACCCCTCCACTTT. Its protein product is CASSLDRGLDSPLHF. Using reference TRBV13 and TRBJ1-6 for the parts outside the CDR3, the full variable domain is AAGVIQSPRHLIKEKRETATLKCYPIPRHDTVYWYQQGPGQDPQFLISFYEKMQSDKGSIPDRFSAQQFSDYHSELNMSSLELGDSALYFCASSLDRGLDSPLHFGNGTRLTVT.

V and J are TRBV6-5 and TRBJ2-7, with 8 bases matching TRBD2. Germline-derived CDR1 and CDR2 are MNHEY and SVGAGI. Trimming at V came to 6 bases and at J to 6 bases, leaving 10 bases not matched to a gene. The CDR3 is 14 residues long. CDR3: CASRPHSAGGEQYF. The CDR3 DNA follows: TGTGCCAGCAGGCCTCATTCCGCGGGGGGCGAGCAGTACTTC.

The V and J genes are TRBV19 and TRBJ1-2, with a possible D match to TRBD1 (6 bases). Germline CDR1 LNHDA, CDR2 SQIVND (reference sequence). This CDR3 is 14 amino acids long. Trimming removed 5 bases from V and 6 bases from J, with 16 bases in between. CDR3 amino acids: CASSLWDKANGYTF. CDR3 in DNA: TGTGCCAGTAGTCTATGGGACAAAGCGAATGGCTACACCTTC. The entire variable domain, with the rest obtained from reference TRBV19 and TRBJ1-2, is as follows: DGGITQSPKYLFRKEGQNVTLSCEQNLNHDAMYWYRQDPGQGLRLIYYSQIVNDFQKGDIAEGYSVSREKKESFPLTVTSAQKNPTAFYLCASSLWDKANGYTFGSGTRLTVV.

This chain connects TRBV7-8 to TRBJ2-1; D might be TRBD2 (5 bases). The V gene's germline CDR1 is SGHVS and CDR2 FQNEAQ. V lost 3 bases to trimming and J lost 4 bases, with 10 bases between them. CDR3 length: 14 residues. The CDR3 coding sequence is TGTGCCAGCAGCTTGATAGCGCGTTACAATGAGCAGTTCTTC. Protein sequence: CASSLIARYNEQFF. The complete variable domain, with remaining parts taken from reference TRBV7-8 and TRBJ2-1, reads GAGVSQSPRYKVAKRGQDVALRCDPISGHVSLFWYQQALGQGPEFLTYFQNEAQLDKSGLPSDRFFAERPEGSVSTLKIQRTQQEDSAVYLCASSLIARYNEQFFGPGTRLTVL.

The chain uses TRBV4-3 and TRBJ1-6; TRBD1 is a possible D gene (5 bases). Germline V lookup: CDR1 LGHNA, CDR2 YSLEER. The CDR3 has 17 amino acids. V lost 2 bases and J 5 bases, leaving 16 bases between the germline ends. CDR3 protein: CASSQPRAGKDNSPLHF. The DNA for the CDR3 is TGCGCCAGCAGCCAACCTAGGGCAGGGAAAGATAATTCACCCCTCCACTTT.

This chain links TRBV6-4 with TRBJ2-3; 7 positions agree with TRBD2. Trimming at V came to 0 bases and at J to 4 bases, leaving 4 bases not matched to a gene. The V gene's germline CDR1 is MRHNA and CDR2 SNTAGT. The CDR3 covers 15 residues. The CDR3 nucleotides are TGTGCCAGCAGTGACTCTAGTCTAGCGGCAGATACGCAGTATTTT. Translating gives CASSDSSLAADTQYF.

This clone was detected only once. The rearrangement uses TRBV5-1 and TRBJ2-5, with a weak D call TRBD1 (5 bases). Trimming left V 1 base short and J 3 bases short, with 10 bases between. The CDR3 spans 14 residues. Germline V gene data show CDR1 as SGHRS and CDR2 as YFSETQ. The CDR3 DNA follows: TGCGCCAGCAGCTTGAGGGGCGAGAAAGAGACCCAGTACTTC. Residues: CASSLRGEKETQYF. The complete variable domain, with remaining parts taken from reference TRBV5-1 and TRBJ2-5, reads KAGVTQTPRYLIKTRGQQVTLSCSPISGHRSVSWYQQTPGQGLQFLFEYFSETQRNKGNFPGRFSGRQFSNSRSEMNVSTLELGDSALYLCASSLRGEKETQYFGPGTRLLVL.

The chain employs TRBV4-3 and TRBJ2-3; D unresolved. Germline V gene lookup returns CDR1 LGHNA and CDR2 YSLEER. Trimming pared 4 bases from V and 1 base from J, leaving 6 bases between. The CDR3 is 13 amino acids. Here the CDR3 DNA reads TGCGCCAGCAGCCCTGGCCGCACAGATACGCAGTATTTT. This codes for CASSPGRTDTQYF.

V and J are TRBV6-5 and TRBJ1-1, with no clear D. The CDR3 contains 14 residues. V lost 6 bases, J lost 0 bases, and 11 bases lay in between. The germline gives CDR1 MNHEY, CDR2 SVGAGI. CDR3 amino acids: CASRGDFMNTEAFF. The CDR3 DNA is TGTGCCAGCAGGGGAGACTTTATGAACACTGAAGCTTTCTTT.

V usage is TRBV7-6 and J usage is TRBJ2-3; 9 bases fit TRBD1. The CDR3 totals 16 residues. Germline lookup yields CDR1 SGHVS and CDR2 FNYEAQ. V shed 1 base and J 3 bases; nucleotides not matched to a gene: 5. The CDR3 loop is CASSLGTGGFTDTQYF. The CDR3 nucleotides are TGTGCCAGCAGCTTAGGAACAGGGGGCTTTACAGATACGCAGTATTTT.

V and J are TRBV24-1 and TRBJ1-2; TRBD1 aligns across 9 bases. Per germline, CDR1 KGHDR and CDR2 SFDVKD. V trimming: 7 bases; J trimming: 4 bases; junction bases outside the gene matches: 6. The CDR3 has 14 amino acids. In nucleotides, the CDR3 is TGTGCCACCAGCACCGGGACAGGGCGCTATGGCTACACCTTC. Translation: CATSTGTGRYGYTF.

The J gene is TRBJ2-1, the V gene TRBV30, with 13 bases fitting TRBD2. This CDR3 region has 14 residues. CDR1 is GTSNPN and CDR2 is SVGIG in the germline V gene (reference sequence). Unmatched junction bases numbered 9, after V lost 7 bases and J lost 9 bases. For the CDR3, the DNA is TGTGCCTACTCACTAGCGGGAGGGCCCAGTGAGCAGTTCTTC. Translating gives CAYSLAGGPSEQFF.

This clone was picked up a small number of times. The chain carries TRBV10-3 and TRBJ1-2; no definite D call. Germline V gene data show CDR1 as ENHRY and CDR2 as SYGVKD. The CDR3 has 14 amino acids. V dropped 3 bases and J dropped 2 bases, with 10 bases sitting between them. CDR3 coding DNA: TGTGCCATCAGTGACGGCGGGCAGAACTATGGCTACACCTTC. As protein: CAISDGGQNYGYTF.

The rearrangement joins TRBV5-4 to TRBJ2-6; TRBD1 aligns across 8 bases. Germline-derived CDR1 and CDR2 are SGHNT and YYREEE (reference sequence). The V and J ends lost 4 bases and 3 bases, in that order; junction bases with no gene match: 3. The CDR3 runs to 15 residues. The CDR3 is CASSMTGVGANVLTF. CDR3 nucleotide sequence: TGTGCCAGCAGCATGACAGGGGTTGGGGCCAACGTCCTGACTTTC.

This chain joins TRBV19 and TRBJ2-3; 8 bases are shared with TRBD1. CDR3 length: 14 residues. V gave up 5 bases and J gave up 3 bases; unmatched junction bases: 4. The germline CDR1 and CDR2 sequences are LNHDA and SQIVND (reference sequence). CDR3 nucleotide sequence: TGTGCCAGTAGTCGACAGGGGATGACAGATACGCAGTATTTT. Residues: CASSRQGMTDTQYF.

The CDR3 loop is CASSSRGRTMTSAFF. The CDR3 DNA follows: TGTGCCAGTAGTTCTCGAGGGCGTACTATGACGAGTGCTTTCTTT. The V call is TRBV19, the J call TRBJ1-1, with unresolved D. Trimming took off 5 bases at V and 11 bases at J, with 24 bases between the two ends. The germline V gene encodes CDR1 LNHDA and CDR2 SQIVND (reference sequence). This CDR3 is built from 15 residues.

DNA of the CDR3: TGTGCCAGCTCACCACTTGTGATAGCGGGGGGTGGCGAGCAGTACTTC. Translation gives CASSPLVIAGGGEQYF. This chain connects TRBV18 to TRBJ2-7, with 10 bases matching TRBD2. This CDR3 has 16 amino acids. J gave up 6 bases and V 1 base, and 9 bases lay outside the gene matches. CDR1 and CDR2 from the germline V gene are KGHSH and LQKENI.

The CDR3 region has the DNA TGTGCCAGCAGCTCACAGGGAAAGAACACTGAAGCTTTCTTT. This gives the protein CASSSQGKNTEAFF. The chain combines TRBV7-2 with TRBJ1-1; a weak D match, TRBD1 (6 bases). V dropped 4 bases and J dropped 1 base, with 10 bases sitting between them. The CDR3 covers 14 residues. Germline-derived CDR1 and CDR2 are SGHTA and FQGNSA.

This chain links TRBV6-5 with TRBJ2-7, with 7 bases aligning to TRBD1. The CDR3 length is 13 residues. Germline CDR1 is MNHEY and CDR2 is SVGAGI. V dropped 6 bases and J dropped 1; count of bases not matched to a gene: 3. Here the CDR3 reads CASSMDRSYEQYF. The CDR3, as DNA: TGTGCCAGCAGCATGGACAGGTCCTACGAGCAGTACTTC.

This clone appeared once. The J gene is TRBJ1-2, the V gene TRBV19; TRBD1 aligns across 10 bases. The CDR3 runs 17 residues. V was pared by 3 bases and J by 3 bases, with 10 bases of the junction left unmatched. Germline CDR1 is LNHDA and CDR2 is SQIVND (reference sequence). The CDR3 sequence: CASSIGEGTGDYYGYTF. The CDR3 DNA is TGTGCCAGTAGTATCGGAGAGGGGACAGGGGACTACTATGGCTACACCTTC.

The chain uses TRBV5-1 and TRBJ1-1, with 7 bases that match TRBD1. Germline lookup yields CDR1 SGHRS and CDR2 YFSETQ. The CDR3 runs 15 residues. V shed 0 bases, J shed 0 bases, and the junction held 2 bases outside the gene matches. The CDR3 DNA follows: TGCGCCAGCAGCTTGGATACAGGGGTGAACACTGAAGCTTTCTTT. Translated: CASSLDTGVNTEAFF.

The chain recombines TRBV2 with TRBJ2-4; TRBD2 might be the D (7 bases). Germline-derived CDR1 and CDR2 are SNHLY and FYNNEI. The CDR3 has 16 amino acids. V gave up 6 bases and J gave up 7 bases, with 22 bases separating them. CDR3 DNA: TGTGCCAGCAGGATGTCCCGGGGGGCGGTGCAGAACATTCAGTACTTC. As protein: CASRMSRGAVQNIQYF.

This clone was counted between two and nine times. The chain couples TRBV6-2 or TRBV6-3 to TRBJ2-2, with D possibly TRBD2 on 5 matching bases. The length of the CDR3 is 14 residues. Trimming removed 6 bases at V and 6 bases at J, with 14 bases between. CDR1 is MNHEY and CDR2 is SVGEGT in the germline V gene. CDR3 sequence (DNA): TGTGCCAGCAGCACTACCGAGGGTGCCGGGGAGCTGTTTTTT. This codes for CASSTTEGAGELFF.